The clone carrying this T cell receptor (beta chain) was seen repeatedly, ten times or more. The protocol attached unique molecular identifiers to individual cDNA molecules. TCRdb reanalysed the 5' RACE reads using MiXCR and keeps one entry per CDR3 protein. The profile covers over 95,000 distinct CDR3 sequences, with 16% appearing a single time and roughly 1.3% taken by the ten largest. This specimen belongs to a study of early T cells in non-severe SARS-CoV-2 infection. The CDR3 is 12 amino acids. The V gene's germline CDR1 is SQVTM and CDR2 ANQGSEA. The V end was cut by 4 bases, the J end by 5 bases, with 11 bases between.

The chain employs TRBV29-1 and TRBJ1-1, with D unresolved. Sequencing was carried out using whole blood. The receptor was derived from an adult who was a healthcare worker with PCR-confirmed SARS-CoV-2 infection or an uninfected control (not recorded which). This CDR3 is CSVGRTVTEAFF. The CDR3 DNA reads TGCAGCGTTGGACGGACTGTTACTGAAGCTTTCTTT.